This passage covers 18 T cell receptor beta chains from one sample sequenced in a study of cytomegalovirus exposure and HLA in healthy donors (dated by TCRdb to the late 2010s). Libraries were prepared through the immunoSEQ multiplex PCR assay. For the multiplex PCR, a mixture combining 60 forward primers for TCR Vbeta segments and 13 reverse primers for TCR Jbeta segments was used. What TCRdb holds here is the immuneACCESS table cut down to in-frame rearrangements. Part of the clones is not present; checked against another copy, under half of the missing clones reflect an unresolved V gene, and the others are unexplained. This sample has some 120,000 clones in its table, and roughly three quarters of those were observed once. Clones ranked in the top ten supply 12% of the sample. Source material: PBMCs. These receptor sequences come from a woman in her forties in good health and CMV-seropositive.

The V call is TRBV18, the J call TRBJ1-1; D unresolved. The length of the CDR3 is 14 residues. Deletions cut 3 bases from V and 4 bases from J, with 12 bases between. Germline CDR1 is KGHSH and CDR2 is LQKENI. CDR3 bases: TGTGCCAGCTCACCCCTGACGGGTCTCACTGAAGCTTTCTTT. Translated, it gives CASSPLTGLTEAFF.

Concerning this clone itself: This CDR3 is also generated by other DNA sequences in the sample. The CDR3 nucleotides read TGTGCCAGCTCCCTCAAACCGGGAATATCGCGGTACGAGCAGTACTTC. Its translation: CASSLKPGISRYEQYF. The genes are TRBV7-2 and TRBJ2-7, with D possibly TRBD2 on 5 matching bases. CDR1 and CDR2 (germline): SGHTA, FQGNSA. CDR3 length: 16 amino acids. V gave up 8 bases and J gave up 4 bases, with 24 bases separating them.

The count of this clone is one. The chain recombines TRBV4-1 with TRBJ1-2; 7 bases match TRBD1. CDR1 is MGHRA, CDR2 YSYEKL, per germline. The CDR3 runs to 14 residues. V lost 0 bases to trimming and J lost 8 bases; unmatched junction nucleotides: 6. This CDR3 reads CASSQDDREYGYTF. The CDR3, as DNA: TGCGCCAGCAGCCAAGACGACAGGGAGTACGGCTACACCTTC.

The chain combines TRBV9 with TRBJ1-2, with D maybe TRBD1 (5 bases). The ends were cut back, 2 bases at V and 4 bases at J, with 12 bases in the middle. The CDR3 covers 14 residues. Germline-derived CDR1 and CDR2 are SGDLS and YYNGEE. CDR3: CASSVGGSTYGYTF. CDR3 nucleotide sequence: TGTGCCAGCAGCGTGGGGGGGAGTACCTATGGCTACACCTTC.

CDR3 DNA: TGTGCCAGCAGGGGGCCCCCTGGCCAGCCCCAGCATTTT. Its protein product is CASRGPPGQPQHF. The chain employs TRBV27 and TRBJ1-5; possible D gene TRBD1, 5 bases. Germline V gives CDR1 MNHEY, CDR2 SMNVEV (reference sequence). There are 13 residues in the CDR3. V lost 6 bases, J lost 7 bases, and 13 bases lay in between.

The chain has TRBV12-5 and TRBJ1-2; 7 positions agree with TRBD1. CDR3 length: 17 amino acids. J gave up 6 bases and V 0 bases, and 13 bases lay outside the gene matches. Germline V lookup: CDR1 LGHNT, CDR2 FRNRAP. CDR3 bases: TGTGCTAGTGGTTTGGTACTCGGAGGGGGCGCCCTCCATGGCTACACCTTC. Amino acids: CASGLVLGGGALHGYTF.

The chain has TRBV6-1 and TRBJ1-4; TRBD1 might be the D (6 bases). The ends were cut back, 4 bases at V and 7 bases at J, with 22 bases in the middle. CDR1 is MNHNS and CDR2 is SASEGT in the germline V gene. The CDR3 loop spans 17 amino acids. CDR3 in DNA: TGTGCCAGCAGTGGAGGGAGTCGGGGGGGCGGCCCTGAAAAACTGTTTTTT. Protein: CASSGGSRGGGPEKLFF.

The rearrangement links TRBV30 to TRBJ2-2, with 9 positions matching TRBD1. The CDR3 runs 15 residues. V shed 0 bases, J shed 5 bases, and the junction held 4 bases outside the gene matches. The germline gives CDR1 GTSNPN, CDR2 SVGIG (reference sequence). CDR3 nucleotides: TGTGCCTGGAGTGTAGGGACAGGGATTACCGGGGAGCTGTTTTTT. Its protein product is CAWSVGTGITGELFF.

V usage is TRBV10-3 and J usage is TRBJ2-3, with D perhaps matching TRBD2 (5 bases). The CDR3 spans 14 residues. Between the trimmed V and J ends, which lost 4 bases and 1 base, there was a span of 9 bases. Looked up from germline, CDR1 is ENHRY and CDR2 is SYGVKD. CDR3 region: CAISVREGTDTQYF. CDR3 DNA sequence: TGTGCCATCAGTGTTCGGGAAGGCACAGATACGCAGTATTTT.

The chain couples TRBV5-8 to TRBJ2-6, with D perhaps matching TRBD2 (6 bases). V shed 4 bases and J shed 0 bases, with 8 bases lying between them. Per the germline V gene, CDR1 is SGHTS and CDR2 is YDEGEE. This CDR3 comprises 15 residues. CDR3 loop: CASSRGNSGANVLTF. DNA of the CDR3: TGTGCCAGCAGCCGGGGGAACTCTGGGGCCAACGTCCTGACTTTC. Filled out from reference TRBV5-8 and TRBJ2-6, the complete variable domain reads EAGVTQSPTHLIKTRGQQATLRCSPISGHTSVYWYQQALGLGLQFLLWYDEGEERNRGNFPPRFSGRQFPNYSSELNVNALELEDSALYLCASSRGNSGANVLTFGAGSRLTVL.

This sequence joins TRBV5-8 and TRBJ2-5, with TRBD2 matching 11 bases. The CDR3 runs to 15 residues. Looked up from germline, CDR1 is SGHTS and CDR2 is YDEGEE. V gave up 7 bases and J gave up 3 bases; unmatched junction bases: 8. Here the CDR3 DNA reads TGTGCCAGCTCATTTAGCGGGGGGGGCGAAGAGACCCAGTACTTC. It codes for CASSFSGGGEETQYF. The full variable domain, with the rest looked up from reference TRBV5-8 and TRBJ2-5, is EAGVTQSPTHLIKTRGQQATLRCSPISGHTSVYWYQQALGLGLQFLLWYDEGEERNRGNFPPRFSGRQFPNYSSELNVNALELEDSALYLCASSFSGGGEETQYFGPGTRLLVL.

The rearrangement links TRBV18 to TRBJ1-4; 9 bases line up with TRBD1. The junction had 1 base not matched to a gene; V was cut back by 2 bases and J by 0 bases. In germline, CDR1 is KGHSH, CDR2 LQKENI. This CDR3 region has 16 residues. The CDR3 protein is CASSPGTGTTNEKLFF. The CDR3 bases are TGTGCCAGCTCACCAGGGACAGGGACAACTAATGAAAAACTGTTTTTT.

V gene TRBV11-1 combines with J gene TRBJ2-1; TRBD2 is a possible D gene (6 bases). This CDR3 is 12 amino acids long. V shed 3 bases and J shed 8 bases, with 8 bases lying between them. Germline assignment: CDR1 SGHAT and CDR2 FQDESV (reference sequence). CDR3 DNA sequence: TGTGCCAGCAGCTTCGCGGGGTATGAGCAGTTCTTC. This sequence encodes CASSFAGYEQFF.

The chain combines TRBV5-4 with TRBJ2-2, with a weak D call TRBD1 (6 bases). Germline lookup yields CDR1 SGHNT and CDR2 YYREEE (reference sequence). CDR3 length: 13 residues. Trimming left V 3 bases short and J 5 bases short, with 8 bases between. This CDR3 reads CASSSDRTGELFF. In DNA form, the CDR3 reads TGTGCCAGCAGCTCAGACAGGACCGGGGAGCTGTTTTTT. Full variable domain (outside the CDR3, taken from reference TRBV5-4 and TRBJ2-2): ETGVTQSPTHLIKTRGQQVTLRCSSQSGHNTVSWYQQALGQGPQFIFQYYREEENGRGNFPPRFSGLQFPNYSSELNVNALELDDSALYLCASSSDRTGELFFGEGSRLTVL.

The rearrangement uses TRBV10-3 and TRBJ2-5, with TRBD2 matching over 14 bases. The CDR3 runs to 15 residues. After removal of 6 bases from V and 5 bases from J, the junction contained 5 bases not matched to a gene. Germline V gene data show CDR1 as ENHRY and CDR2 as SYGVKD. Here the CDR3 DNA reads TGTGCCATCAGGACTAGCGGGGGGGCCGGGGAGACCCAGTACTTC. Residues: CAIRTSGGAGETQYF.

This chain joins TRBV27 and TRBJ1-6; no firm D call. V was shortened by 1 base and J by 0 bases, with 4 bases between the two germline ends. Germline CDR1 MNHEY, CDR2 SMNVEV (reference sequence). CDR3 length: 15 amino acids. This CDR3 is CASSLLVSYNSPLHF. In DNA form, the CDR3 reads TGTGCCAGCAGTTTATTAGTCTCCTATAATTCACCCCTCCACTTT.

This chain links TRBV27 with TRBJ1-6, with TRBD1 matching 7 bases. The CDR3 is 15 amino acids. Germline V gene sequence: CDR1 MNHEY, CDR2 SMNVEV (reference sequence). V was pared by 3 bases and J by 6 bases, with 5 bases of the junction left unmatched. The CDR3 DNA sequence: TGTGCCAGCAGTTTGCGGACAGGTCCTAATTCACCCCTCCACTTT. Translation: CASSLRTGPNSPLHF.

The genes are TRBV19 and TRBJ2-3; 9 bases are shared with TRBD2. With 3 bases clipped from V and 3 bases from J, the junction kept 10 bases outside the gene matches. CDR3 size: 17 residues. CDR1 is LNHDA and CDR2 is SQIVND in the germline V gene (reference sequence). This CDR3 reads CASSIRFFGLATDTQYF. CDR3 bases: TGTGCCAGTAGTATTAGGTTCTTCGGACTAGCGACAGATACGCAGTATTTT.